The 29 T cell receptor beta chains in this list originate from one sample, sequenced in a study of T cell responses to AZD1222 COVID-19 vaccine. Here immunoSEQ multiplex PCR was the method, and the copy in TCRdb shows in-frame clones only, minus some. The repertoire consists of 100,000 to 120,000 clones, with around nine tenths occurring once and the leading ten covering about 9.1%. The sequencing here drew on peripheral blood, taken on day 0 of AZD1222 vaccination. Receptor source: an adult in good health.

CDR3 bases: TGTGCCATCACTCTTGGAGACTCTAGCACAGATACGCAGTATTTT. Its translation: CAITLGDSSTDTQYF. V gene TRBV10-3 combines with J gene TRBJ2-3; no clear D. The CDR3 runs to 15 residues. V was shortened by 7 bases and J by 0 bases, with 14 bases between the two germline ends. The germline gives CDR1 ENHRY, CDR2 SYGVKD.

The chain links TRBV7-9 to TRBJ1-4; TRBD1 is a possible D gene (6 bases). From germline, CDR1 is SEHNR and CDR2 FQNEAQ (reference sequence). The CDR3 covers 13 residues. Trimming left V 8 bases short and J 8 bases short, with 15 bases between. CDR3 nucleotide sequence: TGTGCCAGCGATATAACAGGGCGGGAAAAACTGTTTTTT. Amino acids: CASDITGREKLFF.

The rearrangement uses TRBV24-1 and TRBJ2-5; TRBD2 matches 8 bases. CDR1 KGHDR and CDR2 SFDVKD come from the germline V gene. With V trimmed by 10 bases and J by 4 bases, 4 bases remained unmatched. The length of the CDR3 is 12 residues. CDR3 loop: CATSSGVETQYF. For the CDR3, the DNA is TGTGCCACGAGTAGCGGGGTAGAGACCCAGTACTTC.

This chain uses TRBV9 with TRBJ2-2; D may be TRBD1 (5 bases). This CDR3 has 14 residues. The V end was cut by 0 bases, the J end by 6 bases, with 9 bases between. Germline values: CDR1 SGDLS, CDR2 YYNGEE. The CDR3, as DNA: TGTGCCAGCAGCGTAGGGGGCGGCGCCGGGGAGCTGTTTTTT. It encodes CASSVGGGAGELFF. Looking up the rest from reference TRBV9 and TRBJ2-2 gives the full variable domain: DSGVTQTPKHLITATGQRVTLRCSPRSGDLSVYWYQQSLDQGLQFLIQYYNGEERAKGNILERFSAQQFPDLHSELNLSSLELGDSALYFCASSVGGGAGELFFGEGSRLTVL.

CDR3 residues: CASSTRTGNTGELFF. The CDR3 DNA sequence: TGTGCCAGCAGCACCCGGACAGGGAACACCGGGGAGCTGTTTTTT. This chain uses TRBV7-3 with TRBJ2-2; 7 nucleotides match TRBD1. The CDR3 totals 15 residues. The germline gives CDR1 SGHTA, CDR2 FQGTGA. V dropped 5 bases and J dropped 1; count of bases not matched to a gene: 4. Complete variable domain (other parts from reference TRBV7-3 and TRBJ2-2): GAGVSQTPSNKVTEKGKYVELRCDPISGHTALYWYRQSLGQGPEFLIYFQGTGAADDSGLPNDRFFAVRPEGSVSTLKIQRTERGDSAVYLCASSTRTGNTGELFFGEGSRLTVL.

This chain links TRBV19 with TRBJ1-2, with D uncertain. The germline V gene encodes CDR1 LNHDA and CDR2 SQIVND (reference sequence). Trimming shortened V by 5 bases and J by 7 bases, and 17 bases separated the two germline ends. CDR3 size: 14 residues. This chain's CDR3 is CASSPLFDLGGYTF. CDR3 coding DNA: TGTGCCAGTAGTCCCCTTTTTGACCTGGGTGGCTACACCTTC.

The rearrangement joins TRBV27 to TRBJ1-3; D gene uncertain. CDR3 size: 14 residues. Germline CDR1 and CDR2: MNHEY and SMNVEV (reference sequence). Trimming pared 3 bases from V and 0 bases from J, leaving 6 bases between. CDR3 sequence reads: CASSLDRSGNTIYF. The CDR3 DNA sequence: TGTGCCAGCAGTTTGGACCGCTCTGGAAACACCATATATTTT.

The chain uses TRBV30 and TRBJ2-7, with D unclear. Germline V gives CDR1 GTSNPN, CDR2 SVGIG (reference sequence). This CDR3 has 13 amino acids. V was trimmed by 0 bases and J by 3 bases, leaving 9 bases between them. The CDR3 coding sequence is TGTGCCTGGAGTGTATCAGAAGACTACGAGCAGTACTTC. Translated, it gives CAWSVSEDYEQYF.

This clone was detected only once. The gene calls are TRBV3-1 (or the pseudogene TRBV3-2) and TRBJ2-2, with D unclear. The CDR3 extends over 14 amino acids. Germline V gene data show CDR1 as LGHDT and CDR2 as YNNKEL (reference sequence). V was clipped by 4 bases and J by 5 bases, with 11 bases between them. CDR3 in DNA: TGTGCCAGCAGCCGGCGTTCGGAAACCGGGGAGCTGTTTTTT. Its translation: CASSRRSETGELFF.

This chain connects TRBV28 to TRBJ1-5; no firm D call. CDR1 is MDHEN and CDR2 is SYDVKM in the germline V gene. The CDR3 is 16 amino acids. V lost 4 bases to trimming and J lost 1 base, with 14 bases between them. The CDR3 sequence: CASSYHSGGSNQPQHF. Here the CDR3 DNA reads TGTGCCAGCAGTTATCACTCGGGCGGGAGCAATCAGCCCCAGCATTTT.

This clone was observed a single time. The rearrangement links TRBV18 to TRBJ2-3; the match to TRBD2 covers 11 bases. The CDR3 is made up of 16 amino acids. Germline CDR1 KGHSH, CDR2 LQKENI. Unmatched junction bases numbered 3, after V lost 2 bases and J lost 2 bases. Here the CDR3 reads CASSPGLAGYTDTQYF. CDR3 DNA sequence: TGTGCCAGCTCACCAGGACTAGCGGGCTACACAGATACGCAGTATTTT.

The chain carries TRBV30 and TRBJ2-4, with D perhaps matching TRBD2 (6 bases). V was shortened by 1 base and J by 3 bases, with 13 bases between the two germline ends. Per the germline V gene, CDR1 is GTSNPN and CDR2 is SVGIG (reference sequence). The CDR3 is made up of 15 amino acids. CDR3 protein: CAWSGWRESKNIQYF. Here the CDR3 DNA reads TGTGCCTGGAGTGGGTGGAGGGAAAGCAAAAACATTCAGTACTTC.

V is TRBV9 and J is TRBJ1-1; no clear D gene. This CDR3 has 15 residues. The V gene's germline CDR1 is SGDLS and CDR2 YYNGEE. Trimming left V 0 bases short and J 1 base short, with 10 bases between. In nucleotides, the CDR3 is TGTGCCAGCAGCGTAGCTCTACGCCCGAACACTGAAGCTTTCTTT. Protein: CASSVALRPNTEAFF. Full variable domain (rest looked up from reference TRBV9 and TRBJ1-1): DSGVTQTPKHLITATGQRVTLRCSPRSGDLSVYWYQQSLDQGLQFLIQYYNGEERAKGNILERFSAQQFPDLHSELNLSSLELGDSALYFCASSVALRPNTEAFFGQGTRLTVV.

V is TRBV6-6 and J is TRBJ2-1; tentatively, D is TRBD2 (6 bases). V shed 1 base and J shed 10 bases, with 17 bases lying between them. The CDR3 is 15 residues long. Per the germline V gene, CDR1 is MNHNY and CDR2 is SVGAGI (reference sequence). CDR3 protein: CASSYLSVEGREQFF. In DNA form, the CDR3 reads TGTGCCAGCAGTTACTTGAGCGTGGAGGGTAGGGAGCAGTTCTTC.

This clone came up a few times. The chain is built from TRBV7-2 and TRBJ2-7, with D hard to call. In germline, CDR1 is SGHTA, CDR2 FQGNSA. V was shortened by 1 base and J by 1 base, with 11 bases between the two germline ends. The length of the CDR3 is 15 residues. CDR3 in amino acids: CASSLDLSTSYEQYF. CDR3 nucleotides: TGTGCCAGCAGCTTAGATCTCTCGACTTCCTACGAGCAGTACTTC.

This sequence joins TRBV6-5 and TRBJ2-3, with D maybe TRBD2 (7 bases). The ends were cut back, 0 bases at V and 1 base at J, with 11 bases in the middle. The germline gives CDR1 MNHEY, CDR2 SVGAGI. The CDR3 loop spans 16 amino acids. The CDR3 region is CASSYSGGQGTDTQYF. The CDR3 coding sequence is TGTGCCAGCAGTTACTCGGGGGGGCAAGGCACAGATACGCAGTATTTT.

This sequence joins TRBV2 and TRBJ1-5; weak D call: TRBD1 (5 bases). The V gene lost 6 bases and the J gene lost 0 bases, with 12 bases spanning the gap. The CDR3 spans 15 residues. CDR1 SNHLY and CDR2 FYNNEI come from the germline V gene. The CDR3 nucleotides read TGTGCCAGCAGCCGTGGGGCGGCTAGCAATCAGCCCCAGCATTTT. Amino acids: CASSRGAASNQPQHF.

This clone is deemed medium-sized. This rearrangement joins TRBV27 to TRBJ2-1, with D unclear. The CDR3 loop spans 12 amino acids. CDR1 and CDR2 from the germline V gene are MNHEY and SMNVEV (reference sequence). V dropped 6 bases and J dropped 3 bases, with 6 bases sitting between them. The CDR3 DNA sequence: TGTGCCAGCAGAAGTATCTACAATGAGCAGTTCTTC. Translated: CASRSIYNEQFF.

The V call is TRBV7-9, the J call TRBJ1-1; possibly TRBD1 for D (5 bases). Germline-derived CDR1 and CDR2 are SEHNR and FQNEAQ (reference sequence). The CDR3 spans 15 residues. V lost 4 bases and J lost 1, with 13 bases in between. The CDR3 region is CASSYTGTANTEAFF. The CDR3 nucleotides read TGTGCCAGCAGCTATACCGGGACGGCGAACACTGAAGCTTTCTTT.

The J gene is TRBJ1-1, the V gene TRBV13; D not certain. Trimming stripped 7 bases from V and 1 base from J, with 4 bases between. This CDR3 has 11 residues. Germline-derived CDR1 and CDR2 are PRHDT and FYEKMQ (reference sequence). The CDR3, as DNA: TGTGCCAGCATCTCGAACACTGAAGCTTTCTTT. It encodes CASISNTEAFF.

This chain links TRBV2 with TRBJ2-1; 7 bases map to TRBD2. The germline gives CDR1 SNHLY, CDR2 FYNNEI. The J segment lost 5 bases and the V segment lost 3 bases, leaving 7 bases of the junction unmatched. The CDR3 extends over 15 amino acids. CDR3 nucleotide sequence: TGTGCCAGCAGTGATGATGCGGGGGTCCACAATGAGCAGTTCTTC. Protein product: CASSDDAGVHNEQFF.

A single count supports this clone. The genes are TRBV29-1 and TRBJ1-1; possible D gene TRBD1, 6 bases. Trimming stripped 4 bases from V and 2 bases from J, with 11 bases between. CDR1 SQVTM and CDR2 ANQGSEA come from the germline V gene. The CDR3 consists of 13 residues. For the CDR3, the DNA is TGCAGCGTTGGTCCGGGGGCTAACACTGAAGCTTTCTTT. This sequence encodes CSVGPGANTEAFF.

The V call is TRBV9, the J call TRBJ2-7; D may match TRBD1 or TRBD2 (5 bases each). The CDR3 is 14 amino acids. The V end was cut by 4 bases, the J end by 6 bases, with 17 bases between. Germline loops: CDR1 SGDLS, CDR2 YYNGEE. This CDR3 reads CASSSGPESGEQYF. Written as DNA, the CDR3 is TGTGCCAGCAGCTCGGGGCCAGAATCGGGCGAGCAGTACTTC.

With respect to this clone: Other nucleotide sequences in the sample specify the same CDR3. V is TRBV19 and J is TRBJ2-1, with D perhaps TRBD1 (5 bases). The CDR3 consists of 13 residues. Deletions cut 3 bases from V and 7 bases from J, with 10 bases between. From germline, CDR1 is LNHDA and CDR2 SQIVND (reference sequence). The CDR3 DNA reads TGTGCCAGTAGTATCCAGGGTAGGAATGAGCAGTTCTTC. Amino acids: CASSIQGRNEQFF.

V gene TRBV2 combines with J gene TRBJ2-1, with 9 bases that match TRBD2. The germline V gene encodes CDR1 SNHLY and CDR2 FYNNEI. This CDR3 is 14 amino acids long. The trim removed 5 bases at V and 10 bases at J, leaving 9 bases unmatched. The DNA of the CDR3 is TGTGCCAGCAGTCCTGAGCTAGCGGGAATCGAGCAGTTCTTC. It yields the protein CASSPELAGIEQFF.

The chain joins TRBV28 to TRBJ2-3; the match to TRBD1 covers 9 bases. V gave up 4 bases and J gave up 0 bases; unmatched junction bases: 8. This CDR3 has 17 residues. From germline, CDR1 is MDHEN and CDR2 SYDVKM. In nucleotides, the CDR3 is TGTGCCAGCAGTTCCCCCGGGACAGGGCGAAGCACAGATACGCAGTATTTT. Translated: CASSSPGTGRSTDTQYF.

V and J are TRBV6-4 and TRBJ2-1; 10 nucleotides align to TRBD2. Germline CDR1 reads MRHNA; CDR2 reads SNTAGT. The CDR3 is 16 residues long. V shed 5 bases and J 5 bases; nucleotides not matched to a gene: 9. The chain's CDR3 is CASSSISSGRHNEQFF. The CDR3, as DNA: TGTGCCAGCAGTTCGATTTCTAGCGGGAGACACAATGAGCAGTTCTTC.

The V call is TRBV13, the J call TRBJ2-5, with D perhaps TRBD1 (5 bases). The CDR3 is 13 amino acids. The V end lost 4 bases, the J end lost 4 bases, and 10 bases lay between the germline ends. Germline V CDR1 and CDR2: PRHDT, FYEKMQ (reference sequence). CDR3 sequence: CASSYSGAETQYF. The CDR3 DNA sequence: TGTGCCAGCAGCTATTCTGGGGCAGAGACCCAGTACTTC.

This clone was seen a handful of times. The chain combines TRBV19 with TRBJ1-2; 7 nucleotides agree with TRBD1. CDR3 length equals 14 residues. CDR1 and CDR2 (germline): LNHDA, SQIVND (reference sequence). The V and J ends lost 6 bases and 4 bases, in that order; junction bases with no gene match: 8. CDR3 nucleotides: TGTGCCAGTAGACGAGGACAGGACGGCTATGGCTACACCTTC. Amino acids: CASRRGQDGYGYTF.